Sequencing of this T cell receptor (beta chain) was carried out in a study of T cells after yellow fever vaccination. General study findings and limits: Reappearance after the booster was observed for most primary-vaccination clones (about 97% CD4, less than 90% CD8). Few clonotypes appeared in both CD4 and CD8 compartments.

Deletions cut 6 bases from V and 2 bases from J, with 11 bases between. CDR1 DFQATT and CDR2 SNEGSKA come from the germline V gene (reference sequence). This CDR3 is 13 amino acids long. This clonotype was recorded at least ten times. Antigen: not known. TCRdb reprocessed the 5' RACE reads via MiXCR and lists one record per CDR3 protein. In the table there are 230,000 or so distinct CDR3 sequences, roughly 3.7% of which are singletons. This rearrangement joins TRBV20-1 to TRBJ1-5; D may be TRBD1 (5 bases). This clonotype was obtained from a man between 18 and 35 years old who received the YFV17D yellow fever vaccine. Sequencing used PBMCs, obtained 15 days after the yellow fever booster vaccination. The CDR3 sequence: CSALGHGNQPQHF. Here the CDR3 DNA reads TGCAGTGCCCTCGGACACGGCAATCAGCCCCAGCATTTT.